These 5 T cell receptor beta chains were all obtained from the same sample, sequenced in a study of CDR3 diversity in severe acne. TCRdb analysed the PCR reads with MiXCR anew, one entry per CDR3 protein. The sample has fewer than 100,000 distinct CDR3 sequences, about 54% seen once. Sequencing used blood. The source is a male donor in good health, without acne.

This clonotype was counted at least ten times. The rearrangement links TRBV2 to TRBJ2-1; D might be TRBD2 (5 bases). V lost 2 bases and J 0 bases, leaving 14 bases between the germline ends. This CDR3 has 17 amino acids. The germline CDR1 and CDR2 sequences are SNHLY and FYNNEI. The chain's CDR3 is CASSEWGDSSSYNEQFF. The CDR3 DNA sequence: TGTGCCAGCAGTGAATGGGGAGACTCGAGCTCCTACAATGAGCAGTTCTTC.

This clonotype was observed a few times. The J gene is TRBJ2-7, the V gene TRBV7-9, with D perhaps given as TRBD1 or TRBD2 (6 bases each). Between the trimmed V and J ends, which lost 8 bases and 4 bases, there was a span of 12 bases. CDR3 length: 12 residues. From germline, CDR1 is SEHNR and CDR2 FQNEAQ (reference sequence). The CDR3 nucleotides are TGTGCCAGCTCCGGGGGCATTTACGAGCAGTACTTC. This sequence encodes CASSGGIYEQYF.

The CDR3, as DNA: TGCAGTGCTAGAGGGACAGCCTTCTCTGGGGCCAACGTCCTGACTTTC. It codes for CSARGTAFSGANVLTF. The rearrangement uses TRBV20-1 and TRBJ2-6, with D possibly matching TRBD1 (6 bases). The ends were cut back, 1 base at V and 0 bases at J, with 10 bases in the middle. This CDR3 region has 16 residues. Germline lookup yields CDR1 DFQATT and CDR2 SNEGSKA (reference sequence).

V usage is TRBV27 and J usage is TRBJ1-2, with D unresolved. CDR3 length: 13 amino acids. The ends were cut back, 6 bases at V and 1 base at J, with 9 bases in the middle. The germline V gene encodes CDR1 MNHEY and CDR2 SMNVEV (reference sequence). The CDR3 spells CASSLFRNYGYTF. CDR3 coding DNA: TGTGCCAGCAGCCTCTTCCGTAACTATGGCTACACCTTC.

This clonotype was picked up many times. J is TRBJ1-1 and V is TRBV12-3 or TRBV12-4, with D perhaps matching TRBD1 (6 bases). The V gene lost 3 bases and the J gene lost 5 bases, with 13 bases spanning the gap. This CDR3 region has 14 residues. This chain's CDR3 is CASSFSGGDTEAFF. Written as DNA, the CDR3 is TGTGCCAGCAGTTTCTCCGGGGGCGATACTGAAGCTTTCTTT.